This T cell receptor beta chain was retrieved from a study of T cell responses to AZD1222 COVID-19 vaccine (dated by TCRdb to the early 2020s). A note on the overall study: A total of approximately 240 trial participants underwent TCR sequencing, of whom 207 had received two doses of AZD1222 and some 25 had received two doses of the MenACWY control vaccine. Trial participants were enrolled into age subgroups of 18-55, 56-69 and 70-plus years, which contained 148, 28 and 57 TCR-sequenced participants, respectively. Broader findings and caveats from the paper: The 56-69-year group was small, and its depth increase did not reach significance, likely because of low power. Reportedly, almost half of the unique spike-specific TCRs recognized epitopes lying outside the regions that are mutated in the B.1.351 and B.1.1.7 variants. Most participants were white British and females outnumbered males, and the authors suggested that clonal diversity may have been underestimated. Conclusions about previously exposed vaccinees are limited, since just a handful of AZD1222 recipients were seropositive for SARS-CoV-2 at baseline. A significant rise in spike-specific TCR breadth and depth was observed after two AZD1222 doses relative to day 0 and relative to MenACWY recipients. Vaccine-associated CD4 TCRs spanned the whole spike protein, with dominant responses in regions 160-218 and 743-854. Because no day 14 peak-response samples were available, the repertoires could be characterized only after the peak T cell response.

The CDR3 regions of human TCRbeta chains were analyzed by immunosequencing. The authors processed their data as follows. Repertoire TCRs were checked for matches against a reference library of SARS-CoV-2-specific TCRs that had been generated using the MIRA antigen-specificity platform. Breadth was defined as the fraction of unique TCRs that were SARS-CoV-2-associated. Depth was defined as the fraction of total T cells that were SARS-CoV-2-associated. Each spike-specific TCR was assigned to its reactive spike region and to a CD4 or CD8 class using the MIRA data. Log10-transformed breadth and depth values were compared by one-way ANOVA with Sidak's multiple comparisons tests. Drawn from immuneACCESS, this table holds only the in-frame rearrangements with V and J called that TCRdb kept. Clones are partly lost; checked studies trace under half to an unresolved V gene and leave the rest unexplained. The V and J calls and the clone size are those of that table, but D and trimming were determined from the DNA. In all, the sample holds approximately 190,000 clones, and about 94% of those were seen once. Roughly 1% of the sample belongs to the ten largest clones.

As for this clone: Its antigen is still unknown. Per-base qualities were not stored, and no clone one base away is much larger.

In the paper's terms, the time point label means: about 28 days (+/-7) after the second vaccine dose. AZD1222 recipients whose second dose came at about 4 weeks and those whose second dose came at about 12 weeks were combined into one group, since spike-specific TCR depth and breadth did not differ between the two schedules. Samples from vaccinated people were obtained from the UK trials COV001 and COV002, which included a single-blind randomized controlled phase 2/3 trial of AZD1222 (ChAdOx1 nCoV-19) in healthy adults. For TCRbeta chain sequencing, PBMC samples were collected from trial participants at day 0 and at day 28 after the second dose. From the germline V gene, CDR1 is SGDLS and CDR2 is YYNGEE. The CDR3 holds 14 amino acids from the cysteine to the phenylalanine. Only the CDR3 DNA is retained, 42 bases long and in frame from the first base. The germline V end is reduced by 6 bases and the J end by 4 bases; junction bases left unmatched: 8.

The chain uses TRBV9 and TRBJ1-1; TRBD1 lines up with 8 middle nucleotides. The sequence derives from an adult who received the AZD1222 COVID-19 vaccine. This material consisted of peripheral blood, taken 28 days after the second AZD1222 dose. The base sequence is TGTGCCAGCACAAGCCAGGGGGCGCTCACTGAAGCTTTCTTT. It is translated as CASTSQGALTEAFF.